A single sample is the source of the 18 T cell receptor beta chains below, sequenced in a study of blood T cell repertoires in COVID-19. TCRdb's copy holds only in-frame clones and misses some; the assay was immunoSEQ multiplex PCR. Here the sample spans over 300,000 clones, around 89% being singletons. The sequenced sample was peripheral blood. All receptors come from a man younger than 30 with active or convalescent COVID-19.

The V gene is TRBV19, the J gene TRBJ2-7; 7 bases agree with TRBD2. The trim removed 8 bases at V and 2 bases at J, leaving 12 bases unmatched. Germline CDR1 is LNHDA and CDR2 is SQIVND (reference sequence). There are 15 residues in the CDR3. The CDR3 DNA follows: TGTGCCAGTCAGAGGCGGCGGGAGCGAACCTACGAGCAGTACTTC. Its protein product is CASQRRRERTYEQYF. The full variable domain, completed using reference TRBV19 and TRBJ2-7, is DGGITQSPKYLFRKEGQNVTLSCEQNLNHDAMYWYRQDPGQGLRLIYYSQIVNDFQKGDIAEGYSVSREKKESFPLTVTSAQKNPTAFYLCASQRRRERTYEQYFGPGTRLTVT.

V is TRBV9 and J is TRBJ2-1; TRBD2 matches at 7 bases. Germline lookup yields CDR1 SGDLS and CDR2 YYNGEE. Trimming cost V 2 bases and J 7 bases; bases outside gene matches: 6. The CDR3 covers 14 residues. The CDR3 reads CASSVAGVINEQFF. The DNA of the CDR3 is TGTGCCAGCAGCGTCGCGGGAGTGATAAATGAGCAGTTCTTC.

The chain has TRBV28 and TRBJ2-7; 12 nucleotides line up with TRBD1. Per the germline V gene, CDR1 is MDHEN and CDR2 is SYDVKM. V dropped 6 bases and J dropped 6; count of bases not matched to a gene: 9. This CDR3 contains 15 residues. CDR3 protein: CASREWGQGASEQYF. The CDR3 nucleotides read TGTGCCAGCAGAGAATGGGGACAGGGGGCTAGCGAGCAGTACTTC.

The chain joins TRBV30 to TRBJ2-2, with D possibly TRBD1 on 6 matching bases. The germline CDR1 and CDR2 sequences are GTSNPN and SVGIG (reference sequence). This CDR3 contains 12 residues. Trimming stripped 7 bases from V and 3 bases from J, with 9 bases between. CDR3 nucleotides: TGTGCCTCCAGGGGTGACACCGGGGAGCTGTTTTTT. Translation gives CASRGDTGELFF.

This sequence joins TRBV29-1 and TRBJ2-1; 7 nucleotides align to TRBD1. Germline V gene sequence: CDR1 SQVTM, CDR2 ANQGSEA. V trimming: 2 bases; J trimming: 14 bases; junction bases outside the gene matches: 12. The CDR3 has 13 amino acids. This chain's CDR3 is CSVEFGPGQRKFF. The CDR3, as DNA: TGCAGCGTTGAATTCGGGCCGGGACAGAGGAAGTTCTTC.

The rearrangement links TRBV28 to TRBJ2-1; 7 bases agree with TRBD1. Germline V CDR1 and CDR2: MDHEN, SYDVKM. V shed 8 bases, J shed 0 bases, and the junction held 7 bases outside the gene matches. The CDR3 has 15 residues. Here the CDR3 reads CASAPGTASYNEQFF. The CDR3 region has the DNA TGTGCCAGCGCCCCGGGGACAGCCTCCTACAATGAGCAGTTCTTC.

This sequence joins TRBV19 and TRBJ1-2; D ambiguous. There are 15 residues in the CDR3. V lost 0 bases, J lost 5 bases, and 13 bases lay in between. Germline V lookup: CDR1 LNHDA, CDR2 SQIVND (reference sequence). CDR3 residues: CASSIEPGLRYGYTF. CDR3 coding DNA: TGTGCCAGTAGTATAGAGCCCGGCCTCAGGTATGGCTACACCTTC.

This clone was detected ten times or more. The genes are TRBV7-2 and TRBJ2-1; 8 bases are shared with TRBD2. V gave up 1 base and J gave up 7 bases; unmatched junction bases: 0. CDR1 and CDR2 (germline): SGHTA, FQGNSA. This CDR3 has 13 amino acids. In DNA form, the CDR3 reads TGTGCCAGCAGCTTAGTAGCGGGGAATGAGCAGTTCTTC. This gives the protein CASSLVAGNEQFF. Together with reference TRBV7-2 and TRBJ2-1, the CDR3 gives the full variable domain: GAGVSQSPSNKVTEKGKDVELRCDPISGHTALYWYRQSLGQGLEFLIYFQGNSAPDKSGLPSDRFSAERTGGSVSTLTIQRTQQEDSAVYLCASSLVAGNEQFFGPGTRLTVL.

V is TRBV27 and J is TRBJ2-1, with 11 bases aligning to TRBD2. The CDR3 sequence is 17 residues long. V was pared by 5 bases and J by 3 bases, with 9 bases of the junction left unmatched. The germline CDR1 and CDR2 sequences are MNHEY and SMNVEV (reference sequence). The CDR3 sequence is CASSPGLTSGNYNEQFF. The DNA for the CDR3 is TGTGCCAGCAGTCCTGGGCTGACTAGCGGGAACTACAATGAGCAGTTCTTC.

The chain couples TRBV5-1 to TRBJ1-1, with 10 bases matching TRBD1. This CDR3 has 16 amino acids. Trimming cost V 3 bases and J 1 base; bases outside gene matches: 6. CDR1 and CDR2 from the germline V gene are SGHRS and YFSETQ. CDR3 sequence: CASSSSGTGANTEAFF. CDR3 DNA sequence: TGCGCCAGCAGCTCCTCCGGGACAGGGGCGAACACTGAAGCTTTCTTT.

V usage is TRBV6-2 or TRBV6-3 and J usage is TRBJ2-5; 13 nucleotides agree with TRBD2. This CDR3 comprises 15 residues. The ends lost 5 bases at V and 3 bases at J; junction bases unmatched: 3. Germline loops: CDR1 MNHEY, CDR2 SVGEGT. CDR3 sequence reads: CASSRTSGGKETQYF. DNA of the CDR3: TGTGCCAGCAGTAGGACTAGCGGGGGTAAAGAGACCCAGTACTTC.

The chain uses TRBV6-4 and TRBJ1-5; D gene ambiguous. The germline V and J ends were trimmed by 7 bases and 2 bases, with 24 bases remaining between them. CDR1 MRHNA and CDR2 SNTAGT come from the germline V gene. This CDR3 contains 18 residues. The CDR3 region has the DNA TGTGCCAGCACGGTCGGTGTGGCCTCTTGGCGGGGCAATCAGCCCCAGCATTTT. Translation: CASTVGVASWRGNQPQHF.

This clone occurred once. The rearrangement links TRBV10-3 to TRBJ2-7; possible D gene TRBD2, 6 bases. The germline V and J ends were trimmed by 2 bases and 7 bases, with 12 bases remaining between them. There are 13 residues in the CDR3. Germline V gene data show CDR1 as ENHRY and CDR2 as SYGVKD. The CDR3 spells CAISEPGLWEQYF. The CDR3 nucleotides are TGTGCCATCAGTGAGCCTGGACTATGGGAGCAGTACTTC.

The rearrangement links TRBV4-3 to TRBJ1-5; maybe TRBD1 (5 bases). Trimming took off 0 bases at V and 6 bases at J, with 12 bases between the two ends. Germline CDR1 and CDR2: LGHNA and YSLEER. The CDR3 is made up of 15 amino acids. CDR3 protein: CASSQEGGNVQPQHF. CDR3 in DNA: TGCGCCAGCAGCCAAGAGGGGGGTAATGTTCAGCCCCAGCATTTT.

Notes on this clone: The junction shows a germline mismatch at one end, possibly a read error. Within the sample, other DNA sequences also encode this same CDR3. V gene TRBV5-1 combines with J gene TRBJ2-6; perhaps TRBD1 as D (5 bases). The CDR3 loop spans 14 amino acids. Per germline, CDR1 SGHRS and CDR2 YFSETQ. Written as DNA, the CDR3 is TGCGCCAGCAGCTTGGGGTCTGGGGCCAACGTGCTGACTTTC. Translation gives CASSLGSGANVLTF.

The rearrangement uses TRBV5-1 and TRBJ2-7; D perhaps matches TRBD1 (6 bases). CDR1 is SGHRS, CDR2 YFSETQ, per germline. The CDR3 has 14 residues. Trimming removed 4 bases from V and 3 bases from J, with 14 bases in between. The CDR3 DNA reads TGCGCCAGCAGCCCGGGGACACCAGACTACGAGCAGTACTTC. As protein: CASSPGTPDYEQYF.

Of note for this clone: Other DNA sequences within the sample encode an identical CDR3. The gene calls are TRBV6-5 and TRBJ1-1; TRBD1 matches 8 bases. Looked up from germline, CDR1 is MNHEY and CDR2 is SVGAGI. Trimming at V came to 0 bases and at J to 4 bases, leaving 1 base not matched to a gene. This CDR3 is built from 14 residues. CDR3 sequence reads: CASSYSTGGTEAFF. The CDR3, as DNA: TGTGCCAGCAGTTACTCAACAGGGGGCACTGAAGCTTTCTTT.

This clone was picked up one time. The J gene is TRBJ1-2, the V gene TRBV15, with 7 bases identical to TRBD1. CDR1 is LNHNV, CDR2 YYDKDF, per germline (reference sequence). There are 14 residues in the CDR3. Germline trimming cut 4 bases from V and 4 bases from J; bases unmatched to any gene: 6. CDR3 region: CATSTTGAGYGYTF. CDR3 coding DNA: TGTGCCACCAGCACCACAGGGGCGGGCTATGGCTACACCTTC.